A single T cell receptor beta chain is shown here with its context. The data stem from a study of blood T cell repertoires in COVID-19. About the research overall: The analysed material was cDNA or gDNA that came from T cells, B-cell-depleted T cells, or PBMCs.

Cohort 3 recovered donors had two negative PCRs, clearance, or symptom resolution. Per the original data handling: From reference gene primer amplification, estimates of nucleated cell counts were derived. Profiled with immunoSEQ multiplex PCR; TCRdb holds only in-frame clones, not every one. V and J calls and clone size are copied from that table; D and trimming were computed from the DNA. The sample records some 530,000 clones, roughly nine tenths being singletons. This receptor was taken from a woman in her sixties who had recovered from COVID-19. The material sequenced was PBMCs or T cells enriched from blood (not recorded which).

This chain's CDR3 is CASTELGGNEQFF. The CDR3 DNA reads as TGTGCCAGCACAGAATTAGGGGGCAATGAGCAGTTCTTC. The chain carries TRBV6-5 and TRBJ2-1, with D perhaps TRBD1 (6 bases). V was cut by 7 bases and J by 6 bases, with 13 bases left in between. From germline, CDR1 is MNHEY and CDR2 SVGAGI. The length of the CDR3 is 13 residues.